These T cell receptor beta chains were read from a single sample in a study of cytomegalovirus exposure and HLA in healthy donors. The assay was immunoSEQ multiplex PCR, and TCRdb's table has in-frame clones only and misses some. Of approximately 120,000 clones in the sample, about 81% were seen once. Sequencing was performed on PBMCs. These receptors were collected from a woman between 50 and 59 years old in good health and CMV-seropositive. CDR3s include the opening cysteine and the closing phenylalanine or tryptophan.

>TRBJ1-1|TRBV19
CASRPAGGWPINTEAFF
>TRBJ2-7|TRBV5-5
CASSPGGGSYNEQYF
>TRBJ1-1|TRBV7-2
CASSEHPQGRAFF
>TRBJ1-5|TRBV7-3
CASSLVQGPNQPQHF
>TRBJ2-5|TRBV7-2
CASSPGGARETQYF
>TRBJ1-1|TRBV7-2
CASSLTVNTEAFF
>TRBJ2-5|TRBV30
CAWSGGRETQYF
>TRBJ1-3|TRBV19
CASSIAARQGGNTIYF
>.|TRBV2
CASSVQGYYEQYF
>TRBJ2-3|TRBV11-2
CASSSQRGSDTQYF
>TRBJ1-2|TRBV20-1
CSAQKFRMSTF
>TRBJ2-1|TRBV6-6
CASSYTSGLDNEQFF
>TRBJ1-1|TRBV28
CASSLGRQGTEAFF
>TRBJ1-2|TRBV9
CASSPRGGVYGYTF
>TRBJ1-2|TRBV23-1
CASSQGSQNRSYTF
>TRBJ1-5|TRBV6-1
CASTGQGVQPQHF
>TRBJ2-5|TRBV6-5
CASIPTGGYLETQYF
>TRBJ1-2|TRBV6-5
CASTDQYRGLSYTF
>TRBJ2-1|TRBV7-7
CASSRNSGSDEQFF
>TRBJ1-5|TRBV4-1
CASSQPFVDQPQHF
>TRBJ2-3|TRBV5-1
CASSLAVRGGRDTQYF
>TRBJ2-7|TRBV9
CASSVGSGYPHEQYF
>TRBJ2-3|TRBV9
CASSAQGLTDTQYF
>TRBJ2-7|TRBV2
CASTRELSYEQYF
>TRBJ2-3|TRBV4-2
CASSHPTSGDPDTQYF